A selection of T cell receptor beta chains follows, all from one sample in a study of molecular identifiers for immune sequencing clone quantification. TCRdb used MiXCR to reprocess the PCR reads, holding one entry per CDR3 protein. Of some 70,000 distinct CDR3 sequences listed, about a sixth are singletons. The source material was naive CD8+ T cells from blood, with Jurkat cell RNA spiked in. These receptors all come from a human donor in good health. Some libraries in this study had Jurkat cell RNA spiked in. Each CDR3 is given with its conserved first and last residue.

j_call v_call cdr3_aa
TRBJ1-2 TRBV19 CASGLGQVNGYTF
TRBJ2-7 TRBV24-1 CATSDLEGNEQYF
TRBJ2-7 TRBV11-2 CASSLVFGRPSGSTAYEQYF
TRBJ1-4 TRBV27 CASSFGSRDEKLFF
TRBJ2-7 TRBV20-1 CSARYAGGSYEQYF
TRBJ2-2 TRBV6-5 CASSLGLAVNTGELFF
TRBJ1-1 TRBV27 CASSWTGGSTEAFF
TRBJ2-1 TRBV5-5 CASSLGGSSYNEQFF
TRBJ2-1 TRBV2 CASNPSGRVAYNEQFF
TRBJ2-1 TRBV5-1 CASSSPGGTSIVEQFF
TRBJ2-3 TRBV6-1 CASSIWGGPDTQYF
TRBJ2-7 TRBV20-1 CGARDGGGGHYEQYF
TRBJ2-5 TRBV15 CATTGGLQETQYF
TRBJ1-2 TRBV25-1 CASSSQGYYGYTF
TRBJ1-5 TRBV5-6 CASSLPGTGKNQPQHF
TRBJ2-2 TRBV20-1 CSASPGTGVGTGELFF
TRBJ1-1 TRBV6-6 CATDEGADTEAFF
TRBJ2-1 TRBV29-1 CSVGGGYYNEQFF
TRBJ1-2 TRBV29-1 CSVPGGRNYGYTF
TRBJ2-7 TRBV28 CASSLWGGNPYEQYF
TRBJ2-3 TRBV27 CASSFSWSTDTQYF
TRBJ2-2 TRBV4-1 CASGQGAANTGELFF
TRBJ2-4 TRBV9 CASGAPGENIQYF
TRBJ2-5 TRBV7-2 CASSLVLAGGIQETQYF
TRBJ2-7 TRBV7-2 CASSLAFRGAHEQYF
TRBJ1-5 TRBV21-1 CASSKGDSQNQPQHF
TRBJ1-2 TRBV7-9 CASSLVGVFNYGYTF
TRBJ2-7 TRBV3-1 CASSQFPGYEQYF
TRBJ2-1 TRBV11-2 CASSLAPDNEQFF
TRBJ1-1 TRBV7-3 CASSLTGAGGTEAFF
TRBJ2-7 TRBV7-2 CASSLFGLAGNEQYF
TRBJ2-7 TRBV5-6 CASSLSRDAGPIYEQYF
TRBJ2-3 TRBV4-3 CASSSSGTDTQYF
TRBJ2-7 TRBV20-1 CSATTGISYEQYF
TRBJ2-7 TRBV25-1 CASSESDRTYEQYF
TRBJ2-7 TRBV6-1 CASIQDGPYEQYF
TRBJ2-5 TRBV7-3 CASSLSGFNSFIYF